A selection of T cell receptor beta chains follows, all from one sample in a study of identical twins. TCRdb called the 5' RACE reads again in MiXCR, with one record for every CDR3 protein. The repertoire holds about 530,000 distinct CDR3 sequences, approximately 16% seen once, with less than 0.5% in the top ten. The sample was also reused in another study, on yellow fever vaccine responses in identical twins.

Material for sequencing was CD4+ T cells sorted from blood. Source of these receptors: a woman aged 18-29 years in good health. Each CDR3 is given with its conserved first and last residue. The D gene is left open where the match is weak. The size of a clone is reported for some rows only, either as once, few or many, or as a class for expanded clones.

CDR3 | DNA | J | V | size | D
CASSPLGVSSSGANVLTF | TGTGCCAGCAGCCCCCTCGGGGTCAGCAGCTCTGGGGCCAACGTCCTGACTTTC | TRBJ2-6 | TRBV3-1 | NA | NA
CSARRGGAFPGELFF | TGCAGTGCTAGGAGAGGGGGGGCCTTCCCCGGGGAGCTGTTTTTT | TRBJ2-2 | TRBV20-1 | few | NA
CASSEALQLEQYF | TGTGCCAGCAGTGAAGCGCTTCAACTGGAGCAGTACTTC | TRBJ2-7 | TRBV2 | NA | NA
CASSRGGTGEKLFF | TGTGCCAGCAGCCGCGGCGGGACGGGCGAAAAACTGTTTTTT | TRBJ1-4 | TRBV6-2/TRBV6-3 | NA | NA
CASINWGQGAAGELFF | TGTGCCAGCATTAACTGGGGACAGGGGGCCGCCGGGGAGCTGTTTTTT | TRBJ2-2 | TRBV28 | NA | TRBD1
CASSFKRENTGELFF | TGTGCCAGCAGCTTCAAGCGGGAGAACACCGGGGAGCTGTTTTTT | TRBJ2-2 | TRBV7-9 | NA | TRBD2
CASSQETGNTGELFF | TGTGCCAGCAGCCAAGAGACCGGAAATACGGGGGAGCTGTTTTTT | TRBJ2-2 | TRBV4-2 | few | NA
CASSDARSYNEQFF | TGTGCCAGCAGTGATGCTAGGTCCTACAATGAGCAGTTCTTC | TRBJ2-1 | TRBV2 | few | NA
CATSEYREPSYNEQFF | TGTGCCACCAGTGAGTACAGGGAGCCCTCCTACAATGAGCAGTTCTTC | TRBJ2-1 | TRBV24-1 | NA | NA
CSARDRPVSGETQYF | TGCAGTGCTAGAGATCGGCCAGTATCGGGAGAGACCCAGTACTTC | TRBJ2-5 | TRBV20-1 | NA | NA
CASSQVQQNQETQYF | TGTGCCAGCAGCCAAGTGCAGCAAAACCAAGAGACCCAGTACTTC | TRBJ2-5 | TRBV4-2 | NA | NA
CASSRGENEKLFF | TGCGCCAGCAGCCGGGGTGAAAATGAAAAACTGTTTTTT | TRBJ1-4 | TRBV4-1 | few | NA
CASSEDRSANTGELFF | TGCGCCAGCAGTGAGGACAGAAGCGCGAACACCGGGGAGCTGTTTTTT | TRBJ2-2 | TRBV10-1 | few | NA